This TCR beta chain was recorded in a study of T cell changes during pregnancy in multiple sclerosis. The CDR3 runs to 14 residues. V lost 0 bases to trimming and J lost 0 bases; unmatched junction nucleotides: 0. Germline V gene sequence: CDR1 SGHTS, CDR2 YDEGEE. Only in-frame clones appear in the TCRdb table, and some are missing; sequencing was by immunoSEQ multiplex PCR. The data show 38,000 or so clones, with about 94% seen just once and 0.39% held by the top ten. The sequenced sample was CD4+ T cells from peripheral blood mononuclear cells, obtained in the second trimester of pregnancy. The rearrangement uses TRBV5-8 and TRBJ2-7, with 7 bases lining up with TRBD1. The sequence was collected from a female donor with multiple sclerosis, enrolled in a pregnancy study. Here the CDR3 DNA reads TGTGCCAGCAGCTTGGACAGGGGCTCCTACGAGCAGTACTTC. This sequence encodes CASSLDRGSYEQYF.